These 29 T cell receptor beta chains were sequenced from one sample in a study of T-cell reconstitution after alpha-beta-depleted transplantation in children. TCRbeta library construction was performed incorporating unique molecular identifiers. TCRdb redid the calling of the PCR reads with MiXCR, one entry per CDR3 protein. The sample consists of under 350,000 distinct CDR3 sequences, 9.9% of them appearing once. This sample comprised PBMCs from the stem cell graft donor, obtained from the stem cell graft. These receptors all stem from a human donor who donated a stem cell graft to a child with SCID.

This CDR3 reads CASSKGVDTQYF. In DNA form, the CDR3 reads TGTGCCAGCAGCAAAGGGGTAGATACGCAGTATTTT. The genes are TRBV6-6 and TRBJ2-3; tentative D call: TRBD1 (5 bases). Germline V gene lookup returns CDR1 MNHNY and CDR2 SVGAGI (reference sequence). Trimming stripped 6 bases from V and 5 bases from J, with 9 bases between. This CDR3 spans 12 amino acids.

This clonotype was seen a few times. For the CDR3, the DNA is TGTGCCAGCAGTTTAGGAATGGGACAGGGTCCAAATGGCTACACCTTC. It specifies CASSLGMGQGPNGYTF. The chain links TRBV12-3 or TRBV12-4 to TRBJ1-2, with 9 bases that match TRBD1. The CDR3 has 16 amino acids. The junction had 9 bases not matched to a gene; V was cut back by 1 base and J by 6 bases.

This clonotype appeared a few times. The chain employs TRBV7-3 and TRBJ1-1; D gene uncertain. This CDR3 spans 13 amino acids. Germline V lookup: CDR1 SGHTA, CDR2 FQGTGA. Trimming took 9 bases from V and 1 from J, leaving 12 bases between them. CDR3: CASGEGPNTEAFF. The CDR3 nucleotides read TGTGCCAGTGGAGAAGGGCCGAACACTGAAGCTTTCTTT.

This clonotype was observed a few times. The J gene is TRBJ2-5, the V gene TRBV11-2, with D uncertain. Germline V gene data show CDR1 as SGHAT and CDR2 as FQNNGV. V gave up 5 bases and J gave up 2 bases, with 12 bases separating them. The CDR3 consists of 14 residues. The CDR3 DNA is TGTGCCAGCAGCGACGACAATATACAAGAGACCCAGTACTTC. It yields the protein CASSDDNIQETQYF.

V usage is TRBV9 and J usage is TRBJ2-7, with TRBD1 identical over 8 bases. V was pared by 4 bases and J by 7 bases, with 7 bases of the junction left unmatched. The CDR3 runs to 13 residues. Germline CDR1 reads SGDLS; CDR2 reads YYNGEE. The DNA for the CDR3 is TGTGCCAGCAGCCCGACAGGGGTACGAGAGCAGTACTTC. Translated, it gives CASSPTGVREQYF. Together with reference TRBV9 and TRBJ2-7, the CDR3 gives the full variable domain: DSGVTQTPKHLITATGQRVTLRCSPRSGDLSVYWYQQSLDQGLQFLIQYYNGEERAKGNILERFSAQQFPDLHSELNLSSLELGDSALYFCASSPTGVREQYFGPGTRLTVT.

This clonotype was found many times. The chain joins TRBV5-1 to TRBJ2-7, with a tentative D call TRBD2 (6 bases). The germline V gene encodes CDR1 SGHRS and CDR2 YFSETQ. Trimming shortened V by 4 bases and J by 1 base, and 21 bases separated the two germline ends. The CDR3 totals 17 residues. The CDR3 protein is CASSPGLLRDRSYEQYF. For the CDR3, the DNA is TGCGCCAGCAGCCCGGGACTTTTGAGGGACCGTTCCTACGAGCAGTACTTC.

The chain links TRBV7-2 to TRBJ2-2, with 12 bases fitting TRBD2. This CDR3 comprises 17 residues. After removal of 2 bases from V and 0 bases from J, the junction contained 1 base not matched to a gene. Germline assignment: CDR1 SGHTA and CDR2 FQGNSA. The CDR3 bases are TGTGCCAGCAGCTTACTAGCGGGGGGGCCGAACACCGGGGAGCTGTTTTTT. Translating it yields CASSLLAGGPNTGELFF. The full variable domain, completed using reference TRBV7-2 and TRBJ2-2, is GAGVSQSPSNKVTEKGKDVELRCDPISGHTALYWYRQSLGQGLEFLIYFQGNSAPDKSGLPSDRFSAERTGGSVSTLTIQRTQQEDSAVYLCASSLLAGGPNTGELFFGEGSRLTVL.

This clonotype was recorded a few times. The CDR3 reads CASTGRNTDTQYF. CDR3 bases: TGCGCCAGCACGGGCAGGAACACAGATACGCAGTATTTT. V gene TRBV5-1 combines with J gene TRBJ2-3; D not certain. The length of the CDR3 is 13 residues. CDR1 and CDR2 from the germline V gene are SGHRS and YFSETQ. Trimming took 6 bases from V and 2 from J, leaving 10 bases between them.

The table lists this clonotype with many counts. The CDR3 DNA reads as TGTGCCAGCAGTTTAAGGGAACAGGTGGGCACTGAAGCTTTCTTT. It codes for CASSLREQVGTEAFF. The chain joins TRBV12-3 or TRBV12-4 to TRBJ1-1, with a tentative D call TRBD1 (5 bases). CDR3 size: 15 residues. V was trimmed by 2 bases and J by 4 bases, leaving 14 bases between them.

This clonotype came up once. The CDR3 here is CASTPLGGQDTQYF. The CDR3 DNA follows: TGTGCCAGCACCCCTTTGGGAGGACAAGATACGCAGTATTTT. The chain joins TRBV5-4 to TRBJ2-3; D might be TRBD2 (6 bases). Trimming cost V 6 bases and J 5 bases, with 16 bases left between them. CDR1 SGHNT and CDR2 YYREEE come from the germline V gene (reference sequence). The CDR3 spans 14 residues.

This chain connects TRBV20-1 to TRBJ1-4, with no clear D. Germline CDR1 reads DFQATT; CDR2 reads SNEGSKA (reference sequence). This CDR3 has 12 amino acids. V was shortened by 5 bases and J by 0 bases, with 4 bases between the two germline ends. CDR3 DNA sequence: TGCAGTGCTTGTCCAACTAATGAAAAACTGTTTTTT. Translating it yields CSACPTNEKLFF.

There are many counts of this clonotype. The CDR3 nucleotides are TGCGCCAGCAGCTTGGCCGGCAAAACCTACGAGCAGTACTTC. Its translation: CASSLAGKTYEQYF. The genes are TRBV5-1 and TRBJ2-7; D is undetermined. Germline V gene lookup returns CDR1 SGHRS and CDR2 YFSETQ. The CDR3 runs to 14 residues. Trimming left V 0 bases short and J 2 bases short, with 9 bases between. Full variable domain (outside the CDR3, taken from reference TRBV5-1 and TRBJ2-7): KAGVTQTPRYLIKTRGQQVTLSCSPISGHRSVSWYQQTPGQGLQFLFEYFSETQRNKGNFPGRFSGRQFSNSRSEMNVSTLELGDSALYLCASSLAGKTYEQYFGPGTRLTVT.

The rearrangement links TRBV19 to TRBJ2-7; 9 nucleotides agree with TRBD2. Germline trimming cut 5 bases from V and 0 bases from J; bases unmatched to any gene: 8. The CDR3 is 16 residues long. The germline V gene has CDR1 LNHDA and CDR2 SQIVND (reference sequence). CDR3 in amino acids: CASSPKTSGFSYEQYF. The DNA of the CDR3 is TGTGCCAGTAGTCCCAAGACTAGCGGTTTCTCCTACGAGCAGTACTTC.

The chain recombines TRBV12-3 or TRBV12-4 with TRBJ1-2; D perhaps matches TRBD1 (5 bases). The CDR3 length is 15 residues. V lost 3 bases, J lost 8 bases, and 19 bases lay in between. The CDR3 here is CASSFGRTPAPGYTF. CDR3 DNA: TGTGCCAGCAGTTTTGGAAGGACACCCGCGCCAGGCTACACCTTC.

In this sample, this clonotype turned up a few times. The V gene is TRBV12-3 or TRBV12-4, the J gene TRBJ2-1; D possibly matches TRBD1 or TRBD2 (5 bases each). V lost 5 bases and J lost 11, with 19 bases in between. The CDR3 has 14 residues. DNA for the CDR3: TGTGCCAGCAGTCTGGGACCCGATGAGCCGAAGCAGTTCTTC. Protein sequence: CASSLGPDEPKQFF.

Only a few counts were recorded for this clonotype. The chain recombines TRBV20-1 with TRBJ2-7, with D possibly being TRBD1 (6 bases). Germline V gives CDR1 DFQATT, CDR2 SNEGSKA (reference sequence). V dropped 6 bases and J dropped 7 bases, with 19 bases sitting between them. The CDR3 loop spans 13 amino acids. The CDR3 nucleotides are TGCAGTGCGCCCGATGGGGGCTCGAGAGAGCAGTACTTC. Encoded protein: CSAPDGGSREQYF.

This chain uses TRBV2 with TRBJ2-2; D remains ambiguous. This CDR3 region has 14 residues. The V gene's germline CDR1 is SNHLY and CDR2 FYNNEI. The V and J ends lost 2 bases and 2 bases respectively, with 6 bases between them. The CDR3 is CASSERQNTGELFF. CDR3 bases: TGTGCCAGCAGTGAACGACAAAACACCGGGGAGCTGTTTTTT.

The genes are TRBV7-9 and TRBJ1-3; TRBD1 agrees at 7 bases. This CDR3 region has 14 residues. V gave up 2 bases and J gave up 4 bases; unmatched junction bases: 2. Per germline, CDR1 SEHNR and CDR2 FQNEAQ (reference sequence). The CDR3 nucleotides read TGTGCCAGCAGCTTATTGACAGGGGGAAACACCATATATTTT. This encodes CASSLLTGGNTIYF. The full variable domain, rest sourced from reference TRBV7-9 and TRBJ1-3, is DTGVSQNPRHKITKRGQNVTFRCDPISEHNRLYWYRQTLGQGPEFLTYFQNEAQLEKSRLLSDRFSAERPKGSFSTLEIQRTEQGDSAMYLCASSLLTGGNTIYFGEGSWLTVV.

The V and J genes are TRBV18 and TRBJ2-5; D is undetermined. The CDR3 has 14 residues. The germline V gene has CDR1 KGHSH and CDR2 LQKENI. V was cut by 1 base and J by 5 bases, with 11 bases left in between. The CDR3 DNA follows: TGTGCCAGCTCACCACTACCCAAGGAGGAGACCCAGTACTTC. It translates to CASSPLPKEETQYF.

V and J are TRBV5-1 and TRBJ2-2; 11 bases fit TRBD2. The V gene end was trimmed by 1 base and the J gene end by 4 bases; junction bases not matched to a gene: 3. The CDR3 has 16 amino acids. Per the germline V gene, CDR1 is SGHRS and CDR2 is YFSETQ. The CDR3 here is CASSLTSGGTTGELFF. CDR3 nucleotide sequence: TGCGCCAGCAGCTTGACTAGCGGGGGAACCACCGGGGAGCTGTTTTTT.

In this sample, this clonotype turned up many times. This chain links TRBV9 with TRBJ1-1; 7 bases line up with TRBD1. From germline, CDR1 is SGDLS and CDR2 YYNGEE. This CDR3 comprises 13 residues. The J segment lost 4 bases and the V segment lost 4 bases, leaving 4 bases of the junction unmatched. The CDR3 nucleotides read TGTGCCAGCAGCTTTAACAGGGGCACTGAAGCTTTCTTT. Protein sequence: CASSFNRGTEAFF.

J is TRBJ2-1 and V is TRBV4-1; 7 bases fit TRBD1. V was pared by 4 bases and J by 8 bases, with 8 bases of the junction left unmatched. CDR3 length equals 14 residues. Germline CDR1 reads MGHRA; CDR2 reads YSYEKL. DNA for the CDR3: TGCGCCAGCAGCCCCCGACAGGGAGAGGATGAGCAGTTCTTC. This gives the protein CASSPRQGEDEQFF.

The chain employs TRBV7-9 and TRBJ2-3; possibly TRBD2 for D (6 bases). Germline V gives CDR1 SEHNR, CDR2 FQNEAQ (reference sequence). CDR3 length: 15 amino acids. V was cut by 6 bases and J by 2 bases, with 15 bases left in between. The CDR3 bases are TGTGCCAGCAGTCCCGGGGGAACTTCCACAGATACGCAGTATTTT. This encodes CASSPGGTSTDTQYF.

The sample holds a few counts of this clonotype. The chain employs TRBV13 and TRBJ1-2; no definite D call. This CDR3 spans 13 amino acids. The V and J ends lost 3 bases and 8 bases respectively, with 13 bases between them. Germline V gene data show CDR1 as PRHDT and CDR2 as FYEKMQ (reference sequence). In nucleotides, the CDR3 is TGTGCCAGCAGCTTTCGGGCGGCCGGAGGCTACACCTTC. Residues: CASSFRAAGGYTF.

The chain carries TRBV10-3 and TRBJ2-7; 10 positions agree with TRBD1. Germline values: CDR1 ENHRY, CDR2 SYGVKD. The CDR3 loop spans 14 amino acids. J lost 6 bases, V lost 0 bases, and 2 bases had no gene match. The CDR3 bases are TGTGCCATCAGTGAGTCAAGGACAGGGGGCGAGCAGTACTTC. Translation gives CAISESRTGGEQYF.

The rearrangement links TRBV27 to TRBJ2-1; D is perhaps TRBD2 (5 bases). This CDR3 region has 15 residues. Trimming stripped 1 base from V and 4 bases from J, with 11 bases between. Germline CDR1 reads MNHEY; CDR2 reads SMNVEV (reference sequence). The CDR3 loop reads CASSLLSSLYNEQFF. The DNA of the CDR3 is TGTGCCAGCAGTTTATTGTCTAGCTTATACAATGAGCAGTTCTTC.

This clonotype has only a few counts. This chain joins TRBV9 and TRBJ2-7; 15 bases are a match to TRBD2. The CDR3 is 19 amino acids. Germline trimming cut 4 bases from V and 4 bases from J; bases unmatched to any gene: 15. The V gene's germline CDR1 is SGDLS and CDR2 YYNGEE. CDR3 DNA sequence: TGTGCCAGCAGCCTAGGCCTGACGGGGGGACTAGCGGGGGGTTACGAGCAGTACTTC. This encodes CASSLGLTGGLAGGYEQYF. The full variable domain, with the rest looked up from reference TRBV9 and TRBJ2-7, is DSGVTQTPKHLITATGQRVTLRCSPRSGDLSVYWYQQSLDQGLQFLIQYYNGEERAKGNILERFSAQQFPDLHSELNLSSLELGDSALYFCASSLGLTGGLAGGYEQYFGPGTRLTVT.

This clonotype was recorded a few times. V is TRBV12-3 or TRBV12-4 and J is TRBJ1-1; possibly TRBD1 for D (6 bases). This CDR3 has 16 residues. With 2 bases removed from V and 2 bases from J, the gap between germline ends came to 15 bases. The CDR3 nucleotides read TGTGCCAGCAGTTTAAGACAGGTGGTTGGTAACACTGAAGCTTTCTTT. Protein product: CASSLRQVVGNTEAFF.

This clonotype turned up a few times. The rearrangement links TRBV27 to TRBJ2-5, with D hard to call. The V and J ends lost 2 bases and 14 bases respectively, with 18 bases between them. The length of the CDR3 is 13 residues. Germline V gives CDR1 MNHEY, CDR2 SMNVEV (reference sequence). As DNA, the CDR3 is TGTGCCAGCAGTTTACTGTCCCGGGCAGCTTTATACTTC. Translating it yields CASSLLSRAALYF.